This entry concerns a single T cell receptor beta chain. Its antigen is unidentified. This record belongs to a study of T-cell reconstitution after alpha-beta-depleted transplantation in children. Preparation of the TCRbeta library was carried out with unique molecular identifiers. TCRdb recomputed calls from the PCR reads with MiXCR, one row per CDR3 protein. The data contain hundreds of thousands of distinct CDR3 sequences, roughly 9.1% of them seen just once; the ten biggest clones take up 7.5%. The CDR3 has 16 amino acids. With V trimmed by 0 bases and J by 4 bases, 7 bases remained unmatched. Germline loops: CDR1 DFQATT, CDR2 SNEGSKA (reference sequence). Regarding the study as a whole: Surviving thymic progenitors and recipient T cells were the source of high TCRbeta diversity at day 60 in some patients. By about two months after transplant, alpha-beta T cells reportedly arose from several hundred graft clones that had expanded. By one year post-transplant, T-cell counts and diversity largely arose from T cells that were newly produced.

This receptor was obtained from a boy under two years old with acute myeloid leukemia, due to receive a stem cell transplant. Source: PBMCs, taken before TCRalphabeta/CD19-depleted stem cell transplant. The chain employs TRBV20-1 and TRBJ2-5, with 11 nucleotides matching TRBD1. In DNA, the CDR3 is TGCAGTGCTAGAGATCCGGGGACAGGGGGGGCAGAGACCCAGTACTTC. It codes for CSARDPGTGGAETQYF.